This T cell receptor (beta chain) was captured by sequencing in a study of T cell clonality in common variable immunodeficiency. Broader study findings: Common variable immunodeficiency TCR beta sequences reportedly had fewer deletions and N-nucleotide insertions. CVID subjects showed higher TCRbeta clonality than healthy controls.

Deletions cut 5 bases from V and 4 bases from J, with 9 bases between. CDR1 is KGHSH, CDR2 LQKENI, per germline. CDR3 length: 13 amino acids. This table comes from immunoSEQ multiplex PCR, and its TCRdb copy is limited to in-frame clones, with some not included. Reported are about 7,800 clones; the ten largest clones contain around 3.8%. Aged about 8 to 65 years, CVID subjects averaged about 40 years old. Of note for this clone: Its antigen is not identified. Read data end 3 residues before the CDR3 end; the end is taken from the germline J gene.

This TCR was sampled from a human donor with common variable immunodeficiency. This chain connects TRBV18 to TRBJ1-5, with D uncertain. Sample: peripheral blood mononuclear cells. The CDR3 reads CASSTTGNQPQHF. The sequenced part of the CDR3 DNA is TGTGCCAGCTCAACAACGGGGAATCAGCCC.